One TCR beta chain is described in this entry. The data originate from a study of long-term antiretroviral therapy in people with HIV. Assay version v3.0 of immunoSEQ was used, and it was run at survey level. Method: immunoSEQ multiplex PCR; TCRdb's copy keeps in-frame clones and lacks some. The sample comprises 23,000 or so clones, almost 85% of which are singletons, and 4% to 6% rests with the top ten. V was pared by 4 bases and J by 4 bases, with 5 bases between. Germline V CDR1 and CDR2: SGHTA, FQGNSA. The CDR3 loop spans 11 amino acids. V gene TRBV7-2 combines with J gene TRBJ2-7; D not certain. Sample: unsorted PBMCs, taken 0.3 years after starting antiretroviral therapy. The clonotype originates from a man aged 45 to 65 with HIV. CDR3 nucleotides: TGTGCCAGCAGCTCCACTTACGAGCAGTACTTC. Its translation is CASSSTYEQYF.